The TCR beta chain under discussion was sequenced for a study of blood T cell repertoires in COVID-19. Turning to the study itself: Samples came from the United States, Italy and Spain, spanning acute and convalescent COVID-19. Sources were T cells, B-cell-depleted T cells, or PBMCs; the material itself was cDNA or gDNA.

This clone was found once. J gave up 1 base and V 2 bases, and 4 bases lay outside the gene matches. The CDR3 has 16 amino acids. Germline values: CDR1 MNHEY, CDR2 SVGAGI. Authors' processing steps: By means of reference gene primer amplification, nucleated cell counts were estimated. Repertoires were generated with immunoSEQ multiplex PCR, while TCRdb's copy carries only in-frame clones and drops some. Clone size and the V and J calls come from that table; the DNA yielded D and trimming. The top ten clones hold roughly 1.6% of a sample with about 250,000 clones, around 86% of them seen once. V is TRBV6-5 and J is TRBJ2-3, with 9 bases aligning to TRBD2. This clonotype was sampled from an older woman who had recovered from COVID-19. Sequenced sample: peripheral blood. The CDR3 sequence is CASSYEVAGGTDTQYF. The DNA for the CDR3 is TGTGCCAGCAGTTACGAGGTAGCGGGGGGCACAGATACGCAGTATTTT.